Following are 30 T cell receptor beta chains from one sample sequenced in a study of blood T cell repertoires in COVID-19. Clones were sequenced by immunoSEQ multiplex PCR, and TCRdb holds only the in-frame ones, with some missing. The repertoire has some 200,000 clones, 87% of them found once; the top ten carry around 2.3%. Sequenced sample: PBMCs or T cells enriched from blood (not recorded which). The source is a woman in her 30s who had recovered from COVID-19.

The V call is TRBV5-6, the J call TRBJ1-3; TRBD1 aligns across 8 bases. This CDR3 comprises 18 residues. Germline assignment: CDR1 SGHDT and CDR2 YYEEEE. Trimming cost V 4 bases and J 3 bases; bases outside gene matches: 15. The CDR3 region has the DNA TGTGCCAGCAGCAGTGGGCTACAGGGGGTGTTCTTTGGAAACACCATATATTTT. Translation: CASSSGLQGVFFGNTIYF. The complete variable domain, with remaining parts taken from reference TRBV5-6 and TRBJ1-3, reads DAGVTQSPTHLIKTRGQQVTLRCSPKSGHDTVSWYQQALGQGPQFIFQYYEEEERQRGNFPDRFSGHQFPNYSSELNVNALLLGDSALYLCASSSGLQGVFFGNTIYFGEGSWLTVV.

The chain combines TRBV6-5 with TRBJ1-1; tentatively, D is TRBD1 (6 bases). Germline loops: CDR1 MNHEY, CDR2 SVGAGI. CDR3 size: 15 residues. With 4 bases removed from V and 6 bases from J, the gap between germline ends came to 18 bases. CDR3: CASSSPGTLGAEAFF. CDR3 coding DNA: TGTGCCAGCAGTTCCCCCGGGACACTGGGAGCTGAAGCTTTCTTT.

The J gene is TRBJ1-2, the V gene TRBV25-1; tentatively, D is TRBD1 (6 bases). In germline, CDR1 is MGHDK, CDR2 SYGVNS. CDR3 length: 15 residues. V was clipped by 1 base and J by 5 bases, with 14 bases between them. The CDR3 region is CASSESGGARYGYTF. For the CDR3, the DNA is TGTGCCAGCAGTGAATCTGGGGGGGCGCGGTATGGCTACACCTTC.

The rearrangement joins TRBV18 to TRBJ1-5; D perhaps matches TRBD1 (5 bases). Trimming stripped 3 bases from V and 1 base from J, with 13 bases between. This CDR3 is built from 16 residues. Looked up from germline, CDR1 is KGHSH and CDR2 is LQKENI. The CDR3 spells CASSPPGVRSNQPQHF. DNA of the CDR3: TGTGCCAGCTCACCTCCGGGGGTAAGAAGCAATCAGCCCCAGCATTTT. Combining the CDR3 with reference TRBV18 and TRBJ1-5 gives the whole variable domain NAGVMQNPRHLVRRRGQEARLRCSPMKGHSHVYWYRQLPEEGLKFMVYLQKENIIDESGMPKERFSAEFPKEGPSILRIQQVVRGDSAAYFCASSPPGVRSNQPQHFGDGTRLSIL.

V usage is TRBV3-1 (or the pseudogene TRBV3-2) and J usage is TRBJ1-2; no definite D call. The CDR3 runs to 13 residues. V lost 0 bases, J lost 4 bases, and 6 bases lay in between. Germline-derived CDR1 and CDR2 are LGHDT and YNNKEL (reference sequence). The DNA for the CDR3 is TGTGCCAGCAGCCAAGATGCAGGCTATGGCTACACCTTC. Translation: CASSQDAGYGYTF.

The chain has TRBV24-1 and TRBJ1-1, with D tentatively TRBD1 (5 bases). Trimming took 3 bases from V and 6 from J, leaving 7 bases between them. This CDR3 spans 12 amino acids. Germline V gene sequence: CDR1 KGHDR, CDR2 SFDVKD. CDR3 loop: CATSDRGPEAFF. The CDR3, as DNA: TGTGCCACCAGTGATAGGGGCCCTGAAGCTTTCTTT.

The rearrangement joins TRBV2 to TRBJ2-1; the D gene is possibly TRBD2 (5 bases). The V and J ends lost 7 bases and 0 bases respectively, with 13 bases between them. The CDR3 contains 15 residues. CDR1 and CDR2 from the germline V gene are SNHLY and FYNNEI. The CDR3 loop is CASTSDGGSYNEQFF. In DNA form, the CDR3 reads TGTGCCAGCACGTCCGACGGAGGCTCCTACAATGAGCAGTTCTTC.

This sequence joins TRBV19 and TRBJ2-4; D is undetermined. Looked up from germline, CDR1 is LNHDA and CDR2 is SQIVND (reference sequence). The ends were cut back, 5 bases at V and 14 bases at J, with 16 bases in the middle. The CDR3 length is 12 residues. The CDR3 nucleotides are TGTGCCAGTAGTTCGACGACTCTAGTAGAGTACTTC. This codes for CASSSTTLVEYF.

CDR3 coding DNA: TGTGCCATCAGTGAGTCAACGGGGTTTGGGACAGATACGCAGTATTTT. Protein sequence: CAISESTGFGTDTQYF. The chain carries TRBV10-3 and TRBJ2-3; the D gene is possibly TRBD2 (5 bases). This CDR3 is 16 amino acids long. Germline CDR1 is ENHRY and CDR2 is SYGVKD. The V and J ends lost 0 bases and 3 bases respectively, with 13 bases between them.

The genes are TRBV7-2 and TRBJ1-6; 7 bases map to TRBD1. Losses at the gene ends were 1 base for V and 8 bases for J; bases not matched to a gene: 8. The CDR3 consists of 16 residues. CDR1 and CDR2 from the germline V gene are SGHTA and FQGNSA. Written as DNA, the CDR3 is TGTGCCAGCAGCTTAGGCGTTGACAGGGAGTATTCACCCCTCCACTTT. This translates into CASSLGVDREYSPLHF. Supplemented by reference TRBV7-2 and TRBJ1-6, the full variable domain reads GAGVSQSPSNKVTEKGKDVELRCDPISGHTALYWYRQSLGQGLEFLIYFQGNSAPDKSGLPSDRFSAERTGGSVSTLTIQRTQQEDSAVYLCASSLGVDREYSPLHFGNGTRLTVT.

In this sample, this clone turned up a few times. The rearrangement links TRBV2 to TRBJ2-1; 8 bases match TRBD1. The germline V gene encodes CDR1 SNHLY and CDR2 FYNNEI. V dropped 6 bases and J dropped 4; count of bases not matched to a gene: 5. This CDR3 is built from 14 residues. CDR3 amino acids: CASSDRGYYNEQFF. The CDR3, as DNA: TGTGCCAGCAGCGACAGGGGTTATTACAATGAGCAGTTCTTC. The whole variable domain, filled in from reference TRBV2 and TRBJ2-1, reads EPEVTQTPSHQVTQMGQEVILRCVPISNHLYFYWYRQILGQKVEFLVSFYNNEISEKSEIFDDQFSVERPDGSNFTLKIRSTKLEDSAMYFCASSDRGYYNEQFFGPGTRLTVL.

The chain carries TRBV7-6 and TRBJ1-2; TRBD1 matches 9 bases. The CDR3 extends over 15 amino acids. The germline gives CDR1 SGHVS, CDR2 FNYEAQ. Trimming cost V 2 bases and J 8 bases; bases outside gene matches: 9. CDR3 DNA sequence: TGTGCCAGCAGCTTAACCGGACAGGGGAAGGGAGGCTACACCTTC. Its translation is CASSLTGQGKGGYTF. The whole variable domain, filled in from reference TRBV7-6 and TRBJ1-2, reads GAGVSQSPRYKVTKRGQDVALRCDPISGHVSLYWYRQALGQGPEFLTYFNYEAQQDKSGLPNDRFSAERPEGSISTLTIQRTEQRDSAMYRCASSLTGQGKGGYTFGSGTRLTVV.

The rearrangement uses TRBV29-1 and TRBJ1-1; D may be TRBD1 (5 bases). The length of the CDR3 is 12 residues. Trimming removed 6 bases at V and 8 bases at J, with 16 bases between. Germline-derived CDR1 and CDR2 are SQVTM and ANQGSEA. CDR3 region: CSVPGLNQEAFF. The CDR3 DNA reads as TGCAGCGTCCCGGGACTCAACCAAGAAGCTTTCTTT.

The chain couples TRBV12-3 or TRBV12-4 to TRBJ1-6; no reliable D call. This CDR3 has 13 amino acids. Trimming left V 4 bases short and J 8 bases short, with 9 bases between. The CDR3 coding sequence is TGTGCCAGCAGTTCCTCCGAGGATTCACCCCTCCACTTT. Translating it yields CASSSSEDSPLHF.

This chain connects TRBV9 to TRBJ2-1; D is ambiguous. Trimming took off 2 bases at V and 7 bases at J, with 7 bases between the two ends. Germline CDR1 is SGDLS and CDR2 is YYNGEE. The CDR3 totals 12 residues. CDR3 sequence (DNA): TGTGCCAGCAGCGTTACGGGTAATGAGCAGTTCTTC. Protein product: CASSVTGNEQFF.

This clone was seen a handful of times. This chain connects TRBV2 to TRBJ2-7, with D perhaps matching TRBD1 (5 bases). V was trimmed by 8 bases and J by 2 bases, leaving 16 bases between them. CDR3 length equals 14 residues. Germline loops: CDR1 SNHLY, CDR2 FYNNEI. The chain's CDR3 is CASSGWGYTYEQYF. The DNA for the CDR3 is TGTGCCAGCTCAGGGTGGGGTTACACCTACGAGCAGTACTTC. Full variable domain (remainder filled in from reference TRBV2 and TRBJ2-7): EPEVTQTPSHQVTQMGQEVILRCVPISNHLYFYWYRQILGQKVEFLVSFYNNEISEKSEIFDDQFSVERPDGSNFTLKIRSTKLEDSAMYFCASSGWGYTYEQYFGPGTRLTVT.

The genes are TRBV7-8 and TRBJ1-3, with TRBD1 as a possible D gene (6 bases). With 1 base removed from V and 9 bases from J, the gap between germline ends came to 16 bases. This CDR3 comprises 15 residues. Per germline, CDR1 SGHVS and CDR2 FQNEAQ. CDR3 sequence: CASSLDGVGGRTIYF. CDR3 bases: TGTGCCAGCAGCTTAGATGGGGTAGGGGGACGCACCATATATTTT.

V gene TRBV27 combines with J gene TRBJ1-1, with 9 bases lining up with TRBD1. In germline, CDR1 is MNHEY, CDR2 SMNVEV (reference sequence). CDR3 length equals 16 residues. With V trimmed by 3 bases and J by 3 bases, 8 bases remained unmatched. The CDR3 sequence is CASSLNTGGAYTEAFF. Written as DNA, the CDR3 is TGTGCCAGCAGTTTGAATACAGGGGGCGCTTACACTGAAGCTTTCTTT.

V is TRBV5-5 and J is TRBJ1-2; D unclear. The length of the CDR3 is 12 residues. V lost 0 bases, J lost 13 bases, and 13 bases lay in between. Germline lookup yields CDR1 SGHKS and CDR2 YYEKEE (reference sequence). The CDR3: CASSLGGPSLTF. The CDR3 DNA is TGTGCCAGCAGCTTGGGTGGCCCCTCCCTCACCTTC.

This sequence joins TRBV28 and TRBJ1-2, with a tentative D call TRBD1 (5 bases). V dropped 1 base and J dropped 9 bases, with 18 bases sitting between them. This CDR3 contains 15 residues. Germline V gene data show CDR1 as MDHEN and CDR2 as SYDVKM. The CDR3 reads CASSLSRAQGRSYTF. The CDR3 DNA reads as TGTGCCAGCAGTTTATCTCGGGCCCAGGGTAGGAGCTACACCTTC.

J is TRBJ1-6 and V is TRBV5-6, with TRBD1 identical over 8 bases. CDR3 length equals 16 residues. The V and J ends lost 1 base and 10 bases, in that order; junction bases with no gene match: 10. Germline V gene lookup returns CDR1 SGHDT and CDR2 YYEEEE. DNA of the CDR3: TGTGCCAGCAGCTTGACTCTGACAGGGGCCCGCTCACCCCTCCACTTT. Translating gives CASSLTLTGARSPLHF.

A single count supports this clone. This chain links TRBV11-3 with TRBJ1-3; D is uncertain. There are 16 residues in the CDR3. Looked up from germline, CDR1 is SGHNT and CDR2 is YENEEA. Deletions cut 4 bases from V and 4 bases from J, with 17 bases between. CDR3 DNA sequence: TGTGCCAGCAGCTCCCCCACGGCGGGGAAGGGAAACACCATATATTTT. Translating it yields CASSSPTAGKGNTIYF.

This rearrangement joins TRBV4-1 to TRBJ2-7, with 12 bases that match TRBD2. V lost 4 bases and J lost 7; bases outside the gene matches: 17. This CDR3 contains 18 residues. Germline values: CDR1 MGHRA, CDR2 YSYEKL. CDR3 coding DNA: TGCGCCAGCAGCCCCCAAAGAGGGACTAGCGGGCCCGAGGGGGAGCAGTACTTC. Translating gives CASSPQRGTSGPEGEQYF.

This clone was picked up one time. The CDR3 here is CASRTGTGVSPLHF. The CDR3 nucleotides are TGTGCCAGCAGAACCGGGACAGGGGTCTCACCCCTCCACTTT. The chain combines TRBV6-5 with TRBJ1-6, with 10 nucleotides matching TRBD1. Germline loops: CDR1 MNHEY, CDR2 SVGAGI. Unmatched junction bases numbered 6, after V lost 6 bases and J lost 10 bases. The CDR3 covers 14 residues.

The chain is built from TRBV11-1 and TRBJ1-5; 7 nucleotides align to TRBD1. CDR3 length: 14 residues. Looked up from germline, CDR1 is SGHAT and CDR2 is FQDESV (reference sequence). The ends lost 3 bases at V and 2 bases at J; junction bases unmatched: 1. The CDR3 sequence: CASSLGTGNQPQHF. The CDR3 bases are TGTGCCAGCAGCTTGGGGACAGGCAATCAGCCCCAGCATTTT.

This chain uses TRBV7-2 with TRBJ2-7; 9 positions match TRBD2. V trimming: 4 bases; J trimming: 1 base; junction bases outside the gene matches: 2. From germline, CDR1 is SGHTA and CDR2 FQGNSA. The length of the CDR3 is 14 residues. The CDR3 loop reads CASSSLAGSYEQYF. In DNA form, the CDR3 reads TGTGCCAGCAGCTCCCTAGCGGGGTCCTACGAGCAGTACTTC.

The V gene is TRBV5-5, the J gene TRBJ1-1, with unresolved D. CDR1 is SGHKS, CDR2 YYEKEE, per germline (reference sequence). Trimming took 2 bases from V and 3 from J, leaving 14 bases between them. The CDR3 totals 15 residues. CDR3 residues: CASSLNLQIYTEAFF. CDR3 DNA: TGTGCCAGCAGCTTAAATTTACAGATTTACACTGAAGCTTTCTTT. Full variable domain (remainder filled in from reference TRBV5-5 and TRBJ1-1): DAGVTQSPTHLIKTRGQQVTLRCSPISGHKSVSWYQQVLGQGPQFIFQYYEKEERGRGNFPDRFSARQFPNYSSELNVNALLLGDSALYLCASSLNLQIYTEAFFGQGTRLTVV.

This clone is a singleton in its sample. This chain links TRBV5-6 with TRBJ1-1; D is perhaps TRBD1 (5 bases). Trimming shortened V by 3 bases and J by 7 bases, and 19 bases separated the two germline ends. CDR1 is SGHDT and CDR2 is YYEEEE in the germline V gene. The CDR3 has 15 residues. The CDR3 DNA sequence: TGTGCCAGCAGCTCTGGTTACAGGAGAACAGGTGAAGCTTTCTTT. Its translation: CASSSGYRRTGEAFF.

The V call is TRBV6-5, the J call TRBJ2-7, with a weak D call TRBD1 (6 bases). Germline V CDR1 and CDR2: MNHEY, SVGAGI. CDR3 length: 14 amino acids. The germline V and J ends were trimmed by 5 bases and 2 bases, with 13 bases remaining between them. In DNA form, the CDR3 reads TGTGCCAGCAGTCGGACAGATCAGACCTACGAGCAGTACTTC. It yields the protein CASSRTDQTYEQYF.

The genes are TRBV9 and TRBJ1-4; 9 bases fit TRBD1. Germline lookup yields CDR1 SGDLS and CDR2 YYNGEE. The CDR3 runs 15 residues. With 3 bases clipped from V and 8 bases from J, the junction kept 8 bases outside the gene matches. CDR3 DNA sequence: TGTGCCAGCAGCGGAACCGGGACAGGGAAGGAAAAACTGTTTTTT. It is translated as CASSGTGTGKEKLFF. Filled out from reference TRBV9 and TRBJ1-4, the complete variable domain reads DSGVTQTPKHLITATGQRVTLRCSPRSGDLSVYWYQQSLDQGLQFLIQYYNGEERAKGNILERFSAQQFPDLHSELNLSSLELGDSALYFCASSGTGTGKEKLFFGSGTQLSVL.